This record looks at one TCR beta chain sequence and its context. The data are from a study of cytotoxic CD8 clonotypes in ibrutinib-treated CLL. Study-level information: There were, on average, around 260,000 productive templates and around 90,000 productive rearrangements per sample.

The junction had 4 bases not matched to a gene; V was cut back by 5 bases and J by 4 bases. Germline V gives CDR1 MNHNS, CDR2 SASEGT. The CDR3 totals 13 residues. Assay: immunoSEQ multiplex PCR; the TCRdb copy retains only in-frame clones and omits some. The sample lists about 36,000 clones; about two thirds were seen once. J is TRBJ1-2 and V is TRBV6-1; 7 bases agree with TRBD1. The specimen comprised PBMCs, sampled at disease progression, from a patient treated with ibrutinib. The TCR originated in a human donor with chronic lymphocytic leukemia. CDR3 nucleotide sequence: TGTGCCAGCAGTTGGACAGGCATCTATGGCTACACCTTC. Translated: CASSWTGIYGYTF.